This TCR beta chain is drawn from a study of blood T cell repertoires in COVID-19. The wider study: The samples span acute and convalescent COVID-19 from the United States, Italy and Spain. Sources were T cells, B-cell-depleted T cells, or PBMCs; the material itself was cDNA or gDNA.

This clone was detected only once. The CDR3 contains 15 residues. V dropped 0 bases and J dropped 0 bases, with 6 bases sitting between them. CDR1 and CDR2 from the germline V gene are KGHSH and LQKENI. Source study methods: Amplification of reference gene primers was used by the study to estimate nucleated cell counts. Using immunoSEQ multiplex PCR, the repertoire was profiled, and TCRdb retains in-frame clones only, with some absent. V, J and clone size reflect that table, while D and trimming were determined from the DNA. The data show 100,000 to 150,000 clones, 70% to 90% seen once. The chain employs TRBV18 and TRBJ1-3; D is unclear. The sequencing sample was made of peripheral blood. This receptor was identified in a woman older than 75 with acute or convalescent COVID-19. Here the CDR3 reads CASSPPSFSGNTIYF. DNA for the CDR3: TGTGCCAGCTCACCACCGTCCTTCTCTGGAAACACCATATATTTT.